Described below is a single TCR beta chain sequence and its context. Its antigen is undetermined. The data derive from a study of metastatic and nonmetastatic thyroid tumors. As for the study in general: The authors compared repertoires across blood and tumor or nodule tissue from malignant and benign thyroid patients.

In the study's own analysis: CDR3 was compared across clinicopathological groups, and the resulting differences were used to build a distant-metastasis classifier for papillary thyroid cancer. TCRdb re-called the PCR reads with MiXCR. TCRdb, not the authors, supplied the V and J calls. The data contain some 30,000 clones, roughly a fifth of them singletons. Notes on the study in general: Reported TCR beta diversity, measured in blood and tumor, was significantly higher for malignant thyroid tumors than for benign nodules.

The CDR3 contains 13 residues. With 4 bases removed from V and 0 bases from J, the gap between germline ends came to 7 bases. CDR1 MNHEY and CDR2 SVGEGT come from the germline V gene. No patient received treatment before thyroid surgery. The chain employs TRBV6-2 or TRBV6-3 and TRBJ2-7, with D uncertain. Sequenced input: blood. The source is a female donor with papillary thyroid cancer or a benign thyroid nodule (not recorded which). Some clones in this sample may be carry-over from other donors' samples. The CDR3 nucleotides are TGTGCCAGCAGTTTGGCAGCCTCCTACGAGCAGTACTTC. This sequence encodes CASSLAASYEQYF.